Following are 31 T cell receptor beta chains from one sample sequenced in a study of tumor-infiltrating lymphocytes in oesophageal squamous cell carcinoma. TCRdb used MiXCR to reprocess the PCR reads, holding one entry per CDR3 protein. The sample carries roughly 12,000 distinct CDR3 sequences, under 70% recorded once. Sequencing was performed on esophageal tumor tissue. The receptors originated from a female donor with esophageal squamous cell carcinoma.

The rearrangement uses TRBV18 and TRBJ2-7; 7 positions agree with TRBD1. The DNA end favors TRBJ1-2, so the J call may be wrong. Per the germline V gene, CDR1 is KGHSH and CDR2 is LQKENI. The CDR3 loop spans 14 amino acids. The CDR3 region is CASSPAGGNYGYTF. The CDR3 bases are TGTGCCAGCTCACCAGCAGGGGGTAACTATGGCTACACCTTC.

The chain employs TRBV11-2 and TRBJ2-5, with TRBD2 matching 12 bases. V was clipped by 3 bases and J by 5 bases; unmatched bases: 4. Germline V gene data show CDR1 as SGHAT and CDR2 as FQNNGV. The CDR3 loop spans 15 amino acids. The CDR3 protein is CASSLLTSGSETQYF. CDR3 in DNA: TGTGCCAGCAGCTTGTTGACTAGCGGGAGTGAGACCCAGTACTTC.

The rearrangement joins TRBV7-8 to TRBJ2-5; D is perhaps TRBD1 (6 bases). V lost 5 bases to trimming and J lost 5 bases, with 18 bases between them. The CDR3 length is 15 residues. CDR1 and CDR2 (germline): SGHVS, FQNEAQ. The CDR3 region has the DNA TGTGCCAGCAGCATAAGACAGGCAAACGGGGAGACCCAGTACTTC. It encodes CASSIRQANGETQYF.

This clonotype appeared many times. The chain links TRBV6-1 to TRBJ1-5, with unresolved D. Trimming left V 10 bases short and J 0 bases short, with 13 bases between. Germline V gives CDR1 MNHNS, CDR2 SASEGT. The CDR3 contains 14 residues. The DNA of the CDR3 is TGTGCCACCGACCTGGGGTATAGCAATCAGCCCCAGCATTTT. Translating gives CATDLGYSNQPQHF.

The V call is TRBV7-8, the J call TRBJ2-3; TRBD2 matches at 10 bases. The DNA end is more similar to TRBJ2-1, so the J call may be wrong. CDR1 is SGHVS and CDR2 is FQNEAQ in the germline V gene. This CDR3 has 16 residues. The CDR3 DNA reads as TGTGCCAGCAGCTCCCTGGGGACTAGCGCTTACAATGAGCAGTTCTTC. It translates to CASSSLGTSAYNEQFF.

Of note for this clonotype: The CDR3 ends on some other residue instead of the conserved phenylalanine or tryptophan, so this is likely a read error. Because the CDR3's place on the DNA is in doubt, the DNA is left out and the CDR3 is given as listed by TCRdb. V and J are TRBV7-1 and TRBJ2-3; TRBD2, the table's D call, was not compared with the DNA. TRBV7-1 is an ORF; its function is uncertain. The CDR3 is 17 residues long, counting both termini. The CDR3 loop reads CASSVTSGVNNEQFFGP.

The chain carries TRBV7-2 and TRBJ1-4, with D perhaps matching TRBD1 (5 bases). Deletions cut 2 bases from V and 8 bases from J, with 15 bases between. Germline values: CDR1 SGHTA, CDR2 FQGNSA. This CDR3 region has 15 residues. The CDR3 sequence: CASSLRSQGNEKLFF. DNA for the CDR3: TGTGCCAGCAGCTTAAGGAGCCAGGGAAACGAAAAACTGTTTTTT.

Worth noting for this clonotype: Relative to the germline gene, one junction end is altered; a read error may explain this. V and J are TRBV7-3 and TRBJ2-7, with D perhaps matching TRBD1 (6 bases). The CDR3 loop spans 15 amino acids. Germline loops: CDR1 SGHTA, CDR2 FQGTGA. CDR3 in amino acids: CASSQFQGFGETQYF. The CDR3 DNA reads TGTGCCAGCAGCCAGTTCCAGGGGTTTGGGGAGACCCAGTACTTT.

The gene calls are TRBV7-6 and TRBJ2-5, with D perhaps TRBD2 (5 bases). The V and J ends lost 5 bases and 4 bases respectively, with 11 bases between them. Looked up from germline, CDR1 is SGHVS and CDR2 is FNYEAQ. The CDR3 has 13 amino acids. CDR3 coding DNA: TGTGCCAGCAGCCCCGGGATAGGAGAGACCCAGTACTTC. Translation: CASSPGIGETQYF.

In this sample, this clonotype turned up once. The V call is TRBV7-3, the J call TRBJ2-7; 7 nucleotides line up with TRBD1. Near its end, the DNA agrees better with TRBJ2-1, so the J call may be wrong. The CDR3 covers 14 residues. CDR1 is SGHTA, CDR2 FQGTGA, per germline. The CDR3 DNA reads TGTGCCAGCAGCTTCTCGACAGGGATGAATGAGCAGTTCTTC. Translating it yields CASSFSTGMNEQFF.

The chain uses TRBV7-8 and TRBJ1-1; perhaps TRBD1 as D (5 bases). The CDR3 length is 15 residues. Germline-derived CDR1 and CDR2 are SGHVS and FQNEAQ. Trimming cost V 1 base and J 4 bases, with 13 bases left between them. CDR3 loop: CASSLVQGFRTEAFF. The CDR3 DNA reads as TGTGCCAGCAGCTTAGTTCAGGGTTTTCGCACTGAAGCTTTCTTT.

This clonotype was seen a handful of times. This sequence joins TRBV7-6 and TRBJ2-1; 10 bases line up with TRBD2. The CDR3 is made up of 18 amino acids. The J segment lost 3 bases and the V segment lost 1 base, leaving 9 bases of the junction unmatched. CDR1 is SGHVS and CDR2 is FNYEAQ in the germline V gene. CDR3 coding DNA: TGTGCCAGCAGCTTAGGGACTAGCGGAAGACTCTTCTACAATGAGCAGTTCTTC. This gives the protein CASSLGTSGRLFYNEQFF.

This clonotype has more than one count but fewer than ten. This rearrangement joins TRBV6-8 to TRBJ2-1; 7 bases fit TRBD1. The end of the DNA is better explained by TRBJ2-7, so the J call may be wrong. CDR1 and CDR2 from the germline V gene are MNHGY and SAAAGT. CDR3 length: 15 amino acids. The CDR3, as DNA: TGTGCCAGCAGTTACCCGACAGGGTTCACCTACGAGCAGTACTTC. It encodes CASSYPTGFTYEQYF.

This clonotype was seen a handful of times. The chain recombines TRBV7-8 with TRBJ2-1, with 8 bases that match TRBD1. The CDR3 extends over 16 amino acids. Per the germline V gene, CDR1 is SGHVS and CDR2 is FQNEAQ. V lost 4 bases and J lost 5; bases outside the gene matches: 10. The CDR3 DNA sequence: TGTGCCAGCAGCTCCAGTTGGGGACAGGAAAACAATGAGCAGTTCTTC. Residues: CASSSSWGQENNEQFF.

Many counts were recorded for this clonotype. A clone one base away is much larger, so this may be a read error. This rearrangement joins TRBV27 to TRBJ2-4, with TRBD2 matching 10 bases. The CDR3 is 17 amino acids. Germline V gene sequence: CDR1 MNHEY, CDR2 SMNVEV (reference sequence). After removal of 4 bases from V and 13 bases from J, the junction contained 19 bases not matched to a gene. CDR3: CASSSLAGVVGRNEQYF. As DNA, the CDR3 is TGTGCCAGCAGTTCCCTAGCGGGAGTGGTGGGTAGGAATGAGCAGTACTTC.

The J gene is TRBJ2-7, the V gene TRBV11-3, with D possibly matching TRBD2 (5 bases). The DNA end is a closer match to TRBJ2-5, so the J assignment may be wrong. CDR1 and CDR2 from the germline V gene are SGHNT and YENEEA. The CDR3 runs 15 residues. CDR3: CASSFGREYQETQYF. As DNA, the CDR3 is TGTGCCAGCAGCTTTGGGAGAGAGTACCAAGAGACCCAGTACTTC.

The J gene is TRBJ1-4, the V gene TRBV7-8, with D perhaps TRBD1 (6 bases). The germline V gene encodes CDR1 SGHVS and CDR2 FQNEAQ. Trimming left V 1 base short and J 8 bases short, with 14 bases between. The CDR3 has 15 residues. The DNA for the CDR3 is TGTGCCAGCAGCTTAGATAGGGGGGCGGAGGAAAAACTGTTTTTT. It yields the protein CASSLDRGAEEKLFF. Filled out from reference TRBV7-8 and TRBJ1-4, the complete variable domain reads GAGVSQSPRYKVAKRGQDVALRCDPISGHVSLFWYQQALGQGPEFLTYFQNEAQLDKSGLPSDRFFAERPEGSVSTLKIQRTQQEDSAVYLCASSLDRGAEEKLFFGSGTQLSVL.

The chain joins TRBV12-3 or TRBV12-4 to TRBJ2-7, with a possible D match to TRBD1 (5 bases). The end of the DNA fits TRBJ2-5 better, so the J call may be wrong. The CDR3 is 16 residues long. CDR3: CASSLVSGRLLETQYF. The CDR3, as DNA: TGTGCCAGCAGTTTAGTTTCAGGGCGCTTGTTAGAGACCCAGTACTTC.

This clonotype was recorded at least ten times. This chain joins TRBV27 and TRBJ2-6; D remains ambiguous. This CDR3 region has 13 residues. The V and J ends lost 6 bases and 0 bases respectively, with 3 bases between them. In germline, CDR1 is MNHEY, CDR2 SMNVEV (reference sequence). The CDR3 bases are TGTGCCAGCAGCATCTCTGGGGCCAACGTCCTGACTTTC. This codes for CASSISGANVLTF. The full variable domain, completed using reference TRBV27 and TRBJ2-6, is EAQVTQNPRYLITVTGKKLTVTCSQNMNHEYMSWYRQDPGLGLRQIYYSMNVEVTDKGDVPEGYKVSRKEKRNFPLILESPSPNQTSLYFCASSISGANVLTFGAGSRLTVL.

The chain uses TRBV7-2 and TRBJ2-3, with 8 bases matching TRBD2. Unmatched junction bases numbered 8, after V lost 0 bases and J lost 0 bases. CDR1 and CDR2 from the germline V gene are SGHTA and FQGNSA. The CDR3 has 18 residues. The CDR3 spells CASSLARSSGPSTDTQYF. The CDR3 DNA is TGTGCCAGCAGCTTAGCGAGGTCTAGCGGGCCGAGCACAGATACGCAGTATTTT.

V and J are TRBV7-2 and TRBJ2-3; D possibly uses TRBD1 or TRBD2 (7 bases each). Germline V gives CDR1 SGHTA, CDR2 FQGNSA. The CDR3 sequence is 16 residues long. Trimming pared 4 bases from V and 3 bases from J, leaving 17 bases between. The CDR3 protein is CASSSGQGGPTDTQYF. CDR3 nucleotides: TGTGCCAGCAGCTCCGGGCAGGGGGGGCCAACAGATACGCAGTATTTT.

On this clonotype itself: Germline is not matched at one junction end, which may reflect a read error. This chain uses TRBV7-3 with TRBJ2-1, with 14 positions matching TRBD2. The germline V gene encodes CDR1 SGHTA and CDR2 FQGTGA. The CDR3 is made up of 19 amino acids. The CDR3 protein is CASSPGLAGAHPNTGELYF. In nucleotides, the CDR3 is TGTGCCAGCAGCCCGGGACTAGCGGGGGCCCACCCGAACACCGGGGAGCTGTACTTC.

Judged by abundance, this clonotype is medium-sized. This chain links TRBV7-2 with TRBJ1-4; D is unclear. Trimming stripped 4 bases from V and 8 bases from J, with 17 bases between. The CDR3 spans 15 residues. Per the germline V gene, CDR1 is SGHTA and CDR2 is FQGNSA. The CDR3 DNA follows: TGTGCCAGCAGCTCTAACGAGGGCGGTAGGGAAAAACTGTTTTTT. Its protein product is CASSSNEGGREKLFF.

The J gene is TRBJ1-4, the V gene TRBV7-6, with 9 positions matching TRBD1. The CDR3 has 14 amino acids. Germline loops: CDR1 SGHVS, CDR2 FNYEAQ. Germline trimming cut 5 bases from V and 10 bases from J; bases unmatched to any gene: 8. CDR3 residues: CASSQTGGDRKLFF. For the CDR3, the DNA is TGTGCCAGCAGCCAAACAGGGGGCGATCGAAAACTGTTTTTT.

V gene TRBV6-8 combines with J gene TRBJ2-7, with TRBD1 matching 7 bases. Germline V gene lookup returns CDR1 MNHGY and CDR2 SAAAGT. The V and J ends lost 8 bases and 7 bases, in that order; junction bases with no gene match: 14. The CDR3 covers 14 residues. In nucleotides, the CDR3 is TGTGCCAGCTCGACAGGGAGCTCCTACAATGAGCAGTACTTC. This sequence encodes CASSTGSSYNEQYF.

The chain uses TRBV10-1 and TRBJ2-5, with D hard to call. Near its end, the DNA agrees better with TRBJ2-1, so the J call may be wrong. The CDR3 consists of 11 residues. Germline CDR1 reads WNHNN; CDR2 reads SYGVQD (reference sequence). The CDR3 DNA is TGCGCCAGCAGTGATCGTAATGAGCAGTTCTTC. Its protein is CASSDRNEQFF.

Details on this clonotype: The CDR3 carries no conserved terminal phenylalanine or tryptophan, so it likely arises from a read error. Because the CDR3's place on the DNA is in doubt, the DNA is left out and the CDR3 is given as listed by TCRdb. The chain combines TRBV19 with TRBJ2-3; the D call in the table, TRBD2, was not verified against the DNA. CDR1 is LNHDA, CDR2 SQIVND, per germline (reference sequence). The CDR3 length equals 15 residues, ends included. The CDR3 sequence: CASSIRGRDGYTFGS.

The V and J genes are TRBV11-2 and TRBJ2-3, with 15 bases that match TRBD2. Germline CDR1 reads SGHAT; CDR2 reads FQNNGV. The V gene end was trimmed by 5 bases and the J gene end by 3 bases; junction bases not matched to a gene: 9. The CDR3 spans 18 residues. The CDR3 coding sequence is TGTGCCAGCAGCCGACTTACGGGACTAGCGGGAGGAACAGATACGCAGTATTTT. Translated, it gives CASSRLTGLAGGTDTQYF.

The chain couples TRBV7-2 to TRBJ2-7; tentative D call: TRBD2 (6 bases). The V end was cut by 4 bases, the J end by 1 base, with 8 bases between. Germline V gives CDR1 SGHTA, CDR2 FQGNSA. The CDR3 covers 13 residues. CDR3 in DNA: TGTGCCAGCAGCTCCCTAGCGTCCTACGAGCAGTACTTC. Protein: CASSSLASYEQYF.

The V call is TRBV7-6, the J call TRBJ2-5; no reliable D call. V lost 4 bases, J lost 5 bases, and 8 bases lay in between. The CDR3 spans 12 residues. CDR1 SGHVS and CDR2 FNYEAQ come from the germline V gene. CDR3: CASSSVGETQYF. The CDR3 DNA reads as TGTGCCAGCAGCTCAGTGGGCGAGACCCAGTACTTC.

This clonotype was seen a few times. The CDR3 coding sequence is TGTGCCAGCAGTTACTCAAGTCCCTACGAGCAGTACTTC. This sequence encodes CASSYSSPYEQYF. The genes are TRBV6-2 or TRBV6-3 and TRBJ2-5; D remains unclear. The DNA matches TRBJ2-7 better at its end, which makes the J call doubtful. CDR1 is MNHEY, CDR2 SVGEGT, per germline. The CDR3 is made up of 13 amino acids.